Below, one TCR beta chain is given with its context. The data belong to a study of blood T cell repertoires in COVID-19. About the research overall: Sources were T cells, B-cell-depleted T cells, or PBMCs; the material itself was cDNA or gDNA.

The CDR3 sequence is 13 residues long. After removal of 5 bases from V and 8 bases from J, the junction contained 4 bases not matched to a gene. In the authors' methods: Reference gene primer amplification in the assay estimated nucleated cell counts. Assay used: immunoSEQ multiplex PCR; TCRdb lists only in-frame clones, some missing. V and J calls and clone size come straight from that table; D and trimming were deduced from the DNA. The sample records about 89,000 clones, roughly 80% being singletons. The chain joins TRBV12-3 or TRBV12-4 to TRBJ2-1, with 9 positions matching TRBD1. The receptor's source is a woman older than 75 with acute or convalescent COVID-19. Sequencing was performed on peripheral blood. The CDR3 DNA is TGTGCCAGCAGTCCAACAGGGGGCGATGAGCAGTTCTTC. Amino acid sequence: CASSPTGGDEQFF.